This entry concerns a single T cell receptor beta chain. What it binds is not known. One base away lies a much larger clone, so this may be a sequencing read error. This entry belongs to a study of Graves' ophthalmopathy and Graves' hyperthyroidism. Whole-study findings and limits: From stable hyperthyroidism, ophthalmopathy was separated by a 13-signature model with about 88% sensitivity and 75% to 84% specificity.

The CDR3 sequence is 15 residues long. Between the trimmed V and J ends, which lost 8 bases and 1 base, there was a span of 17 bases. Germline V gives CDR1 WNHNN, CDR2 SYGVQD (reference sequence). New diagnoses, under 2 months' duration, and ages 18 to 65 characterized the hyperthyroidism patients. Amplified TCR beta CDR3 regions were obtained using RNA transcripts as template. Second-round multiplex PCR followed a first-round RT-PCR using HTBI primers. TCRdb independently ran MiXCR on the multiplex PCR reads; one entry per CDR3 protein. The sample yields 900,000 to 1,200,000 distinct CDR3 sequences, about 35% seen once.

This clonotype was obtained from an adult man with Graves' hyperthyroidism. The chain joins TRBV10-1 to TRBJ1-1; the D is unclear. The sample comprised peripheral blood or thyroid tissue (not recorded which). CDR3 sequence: CASGPSLGKNTEAFF. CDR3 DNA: TGCGCCAGCGGGCCGTCGTTGGGGAAGAACACTGAAGCTTTCTTT.